The rows below give T cell receptor beta chains drawn from one sample of a study of blood T cell repertoires in COVID-19. Libraries were prepared by immunoSEQ multiplex PCR; TCRdb keeps only in-frame clonotypes and omits some of them. The data hold some 62,000 clones, with about nine tenths observed a single time. Input material: peripheral blood. These receptors were obtained from a woman aged 80 or older with acute or convalescent COVID-19. The CDR3 runs from the conserved cysteine through the conserved F or W.

J gene | V gene | CDR3 protein
TRBJ1-2 | TRBV7-2 | CASSPAGDSPRYTF
TRBJ2-1 | TRBV5-1 | CASSLVLPSYNEQFF
TRBJ2-1 | TRBV30 | CAWKGAMVQFF
TRBJ2-3 | TRBV27 | CASSFFQGTDTQYF
TRBJ2-2 | TRBV27 | CASRWLQGGTGELFF
TRBJ1-4 | TRBV4-3 | CASSQDLGPGNEKLFF
TRBJ2-7 | TRBV5-1 | CASSLPGTYEQYF
TRBJ1-5 | TRBV19 | CASSLNRISNQPQHF
TRBJ1-2 | TRBV30 | CAWSGERGNYGYTF
TRBJ2-5 | TRBV3-1/TRBV3-2 | CASSQGSQGSWETQYF
TRBJ1-1 | TRBV4-1 | CASSRRDRDTEAFF
TRBJ1-1 | TRBV6-5 | CASSRQGTEAFF
TRBJ2-2 | TRBV30 | CAFSGLLTGELFF
TRBJ2-1 | TRBV24-1 | CATSDLRDQGVNEQFF
TRBJ2-4 | TRBV30 | CAWAISEGIQYF
TRBJ2-1 | TRBV5-1 | CASSLRERGEQFF
TRBJ2-2 | TRBV7-9 | CASSSAGGRVGELFF
TRBJ1-3 | TRBV9 | CASSAGSSGNTIYF
TRBJ2-5 | TRBV7-2 | CASSLAHISGTFQETQYF
TRBJ2-1 | TRBV4-1 | CASSQVHTRPVSDEQFF
TRBJ2-7 | TRBV2 | CASSGGLIPYEQYF
TRBJ2-7 | TRBV28 | CASNQAGIGYEQYF
TRBJ2-3 | TRBV30 | CAWTPGASTDTQYF
TRBJ1-5 | TRBV19 | CASSQANPGPQHF
TRBJ2-5 | TRBV19 | CASSIGGGSGETQYF
TRBJ2-7 | TRBV6-1 | CASSDLVTGQDPEQYF
TRBJ1-2 | TRBV28 | CASSLNTGAYGYTF
TRBJ1-1 | TRBV5-1 | CASSLGAAPNTEAFF
TRBJ1-1 | TRBV18 | CASSPDSTEAFF
TRBJ2-3 | TRBV5-1 | CASCFGAGRTDTQYF
TRBJ2-3 | TRBV2 | CASSETSGRKDTQYF
TRBJ2-2 | TRBV25-1 | CASSDAGAGATGELFF
TRBJ2-5 | TRBV10-3 | CAISVTGGRETQYF
TRBJ2-1 | TRBV5-1 | CASSLVGQGSDNEQFF
TRBJ2-5 | TRBV11-2 | CASSSTGQLQETQYF